Listed below are T cell receptor beta chains from one sample, sequenced in a study of cytomegalovirus exposure and HLA in healthy donors. The assay was immunoSEQ multiplex PCR, and TCRdb's table has in-frame clones only and misses some. The sample yields more than 100,000 clones, of which the top ten take up less than 4%. The sequencing input was PBMCs. The source is a man aged 35 to 55 in good health and CMV-seronegative. CDR3s include the opening cysteine and the closing phenylalanine or tryptophan. D genes are given only for firm matches.

D: TRBD1
J: TRBJ1-2
V: TRBV29-1
DNA: TGCAGCGCATCGGGACAGGACTATGGCTACACCTTC
CDR3: CSASGQDYGYTF

D: TRBD1
J: TRBJ1-2
V: TRBV5-4
DNA: TGTGCCAGCAGCCCTCAGGACAGGGTGGTTATTCGTGGCTACACCTTC
CDR3: CASSPQDRVVIRGYTF

D: NA
J: TRBJ2-1
V: TRBV19
DNA: TGTGCCAGTACTTCGACTGGAAGCTCCTACAATGAGCAGTTCTTC
CDR3: CASTSTGSSYNEQFF

D: NA
J: TRBJ1-5
V: TRBV30
DNA: TGTGCCTGGAGTTATGGCAATCAGCCCCAGCATTTT
CDR3: CAWSYGNQPQHF

D: NA
J: TRBJ1-5
V: TRBV6-1
DNA: TGTGCCAGCAGTGTTGGAGGTAATCAGCCCCAGCATTTT
CDR3: CASSVGGNQPQHF

D: NA
J: TRBJ2-2
V: TRBV5-1
DNA: TGCGCCAGCAGCAGTTTGAGTTCATCCGGGGAGCTGTTTTTT
CDR3: CASSSLSSSGELFF

D: TRBD2
J: TRBJ2-1
V: TRBV10-3
DNA: TGTGCCATCAGTGAGTTCAAGCGGGGGGCGGGAGAGCAGTTCTTC
CDR3: CAISEFKRGAGEQFF

D: NA
J: TRBJ2-1
V: TRBV10-3
DNA: TGTGCCATCAGTGACCCCGAGTCCTACAATGAGCAGTTCTTC
CDR3: CAISDPESYNEQFF

D: TRBD2
J: TRBJ2-1
V: TRBV7-2
DNA: TGTGCCAGCAGCATCGGACTAGCGGGGTCTTACAATGAGCAGTTCTTC
CDR3: CASSIGLAGSYNEQFF

D: TRBD1
J: TRBJ2-7
V: TRBV27
DNA: TGTGCCAGCAGTTTCCGCATGGGACAGGGGGCTATAAGCCAATACGAGCAGTACTTC
CDR3: CASSFRMGQGAISQYEQYF

D: TRBD1
J: TRBJ1-4
V: TRBV27
DNA: TGTGCCAGCAGTCAGCTGACAGGGACCACAACTAATGAAAAACTGTTTTTT
CDR3: CASSQLTGTTTNEKLFF

D: TRBD1
J: TRBJ2-2
V: TRBV28
DNA: TGTGCCAGCAGTAAGAGGGGGCCCCACACCGGGGAGCTGTTTTTT
CDR3: CASSKRGPHTGELFF

D: NA
J: TRBJ2-7
V: TRBV7-9
DNA: TGTGCCAGCAGCTTAACTTCACACGAGCAGTACTTC
CDR3: CASSLTSHEQYF

D: TRBD1
J: TRBJ1-2
V: TRBV18
DNA: TGTGCCAGCTCACATAGCCGGGACAGATCCTATGGCTACACCTTC
CDR3: CASSHSRDRSYGYTF

D: TRBD2
J: TRBJ2-3
V: TRBV30
DNA: TGTGCCTGGAGTGTAGGGACTAGCGGGAGAACAGATACGCAGTATTTT
CDR3: CAWSVGTSGRTDTQYF

D: TRBD1
J: TRBJ2-3
V: TRBV7-2
DNA: TGTGCCAGCAGCTTCAACAGGGGTTCTGATACGCAGTATTTT
CDR3: CASSFNRGSDTQYF

D: TRBD2
J: TRBJ2-7
V: TRBV5-6
DNA: TGTGCCAGCAGCTTGGTTTTAGCGGGAGAGAAAGACGAGCAGTACTTC
CDR3: CASSLVLAGEKDEQYF

D: NA
J: TRBJ1-5
V: TRBV19
DNA: TGTGCCAGTAGTATCCGGGGCAATCAGCCCCAGCATTTT
CDR3: CASSIRGNQPQHF

D: NA
J: TRBJ2-1
V: TRBV10-3
DNA: TGTGCCATCAGTGAGTCCGCAGGGGATGAGCAGTTCTTC
CDR3: CAISESAGDEQFF

D: TRBD1
J: TRBJ2-3
V: TRBV4-1
DNA: TGCGCCAGCAGCCAAGCGACAGGGCGAGGGCAACGGGATACGCAGTATTTT
CDR3: CASSQATGRGQRDTQYF

D: TRBD1
J: TRBJ1-5
V: TRBV6-5
DNA: TGTGCCAGCAGTCCCCAGGGACAGCCGAATCAGCCCCAGCATTTT
CDR3: CASSPQGQPNQPQHF

D: NA
J: TRBJ2-3
V: TRBV12-1
DNA: TGTGCCAGCAGCTTAGGACTAGCAGATACAGATACGCAGTATTTT
CDR3: CASSLGLADTDTQYF

D: NA
J: TRBJ2-7
V: TRBV6-1
DNA: TGTGCCAGCAGTGAGTCGGGGACCTACGAGCAGTACTTC
CDR3: CASSESGTYEQYF

D: TRBD1
J: TRBJ1-2
V: TRBV29-1
DNA: TGCAGCGTGGGAGACAGGGGGCAGGACTATGGCTACACCTTC
CDR3: CSVGDRGQDYGYTF

D: TRBD2
J: TRBJ2-7
V: TRBV28
DNA: TGTGCCAGCAGTTTAGGACTAGCGGGAACAGTGGGCTCCTACGAGCAGTACTTC
CDR3: CASSLGLAGTVGSYEQYF

D: NA
J: TRBJ2-7
V: TRBV6-5
DNA: TGTGCCAGCAGTTACTCGCGAACAGGGACCGAGCAGTACTTC
CDR3: CASSYSRTGTEQYF

D: TRBD1
J: TRBJ2-7
V: TRBV28
DNA: TGTGCCAGCAATCCCCGGACAGGGGGCAACGAGCAGTACTTC
CDR3: CASNPRTGGNEQYF

D: TRBD2
J: TRBJ2-7
V: TRBV5-1
DNA: TGCGCCAGCAGCTTTCTAGCGGACCCCTCCTACGAGCAGTACTTC
CDR3: CASSFLADPSYEQYF

D: NA
J: TRBJ2-3
V: TRBV18
DNA: TGTGCCAGCTCACCATTGAGGGGGGGGAGCACAGATACGCAGTATTTT
CDR3: CASSPLRGGSTDTQYF

D: TRBD1
J: TRBJ1-5
V: TRBV19
DNA: TGTGCCAGTAGTAGTACAGGGGTGGGGGAATTTAGCAATCAGCCCCAGCATTTT
CDR3: CASSSTGVGEFSNQPQHF

D: NA
J: TRBJ1-6
V: TRBV19
DNA: TGTGCCAGTAGCCCTATTGGGGGCAATTCACCCCTCCACTTT
CDR3: CASSPIGGNSPLHF

D: TRBD1
J: TRBJ2-3
V: TRBV29-1
DNA: TGCAGCGCCGGACAGGCCGGAGATACGCAGTATTTT
CDR3: CSAGQAGDTQYF

D: NA
J: TRBJ2-7
V: TRBV5-1
DNA: TGCGCCAGCAGCTTGCAGGGCCTGTCCTACGAGCAGTACTTC
CDR3: CASSLQGLSYEQYF

D: NA
J: TRBJ1-2
V: TRBV29-1
DNA: TGCAGCGTTGAGACGGACCCCGGGGGGTATGGCTACACCTTC
CDR3: CSVETDPGGYGYTF

D: NA
J: TRBJ2-7
V: TRBV27
DNA: TGTGCCAGCAGATCGTACGAGCAGTACTTC
CDR3: CASRSYEQYF

D: NA
J: TRBJ1-4
V: TRBV6-5
DNA: TGTGCCAGCAGTTATTGGGGGCCGGATGAAAAACTGTTTTTT
CDR3: CASSYWGPDEKLFF

D: NA
J: TRBJ2-5
V: TRBV9
DNA: TGTGCCAGCAGCGGGCAGGGGAACCCTGGAGAGACCCAGTACTTC
CDR3: CASSGQGNPGETQYF

D: NA
J: TRBJ2-2
V: TRBV7-8
DNA: TGTGCCAGCAGCGCAGGAAACACCGGGGAGCTGTTTTTT
CDR3: CASSAGNTGELFF

D: NA
J: TRBJ1-4
V: TRBV5-1
DNA: TGCGCCAGCAGCTTGGTTGGACAGTCTAATGAAAAACTGTTTTTT
CDR3: CASSLVGQSNEKLFF

D: NA
J: TRBJ2-7
V: TRBV19
DNA: TGTGCCAGTAGTACGACAGGCTCTCGCGACGAGCAGTACTTC
CDR3: CASSTTGSRDEQYF

D: NA
J: TRBJ2-7
V: TRBV5-1
DNA: TGCGCCAGCAGCTCCACGACAGGATTCTCCTACGAGCAGTACTTC
CDR3: CASSSTTGFSYEQYF

D: NA
J: TRBJ1-2
V: TRBV5-6
DNA: TGTGCCAGCAGCTTGGAGAAGCGCCCCCAGCCCGGCTACACCTTC
CDR3: CASSLEKRPQPGYTF